This TCR beta chain was recovered during a study of regulatory T cells in long-lasting Graves disease. The overall study: Graves' patients diagnosed newly had used antithyroid drugs under 3 months.

For TCR beta, libraries came from iRepertoire HTBI primers and Arm-PCR of CDR3 regions. TCRdb reprocessed the multiplex PCR reads via MiXCR and lists one record per CDR3 protein. Here the sample spans roughly 420,000 distinct CDR3 sequences, 14% being singletons. Described time point: newly diagnosed GD, antithyroid drugs for less than 3 months. From RNA extracted from PBMCs, the TCR library was made. The V gene lost 5 bases and the J gene lost 1 base, with 23 bases spanning the gap. The CDR3 runs 17 residues. The germline CDR1 and CDR2 sequences are SQVTM and ANQGSEA. This clonotype was seen repeatedly, ten times or more. These records were also assigned to another study, of T cells in Graves' hyperthyroidism and ophthalmopathy. That study reports: Patients were aged 18 to 65, had disease duration under 2 months, and had newly diagnosed hyperthyroidism. In making diagnoses, clinical symptoms, serum thyroxine and TRAb, thyroid ultrasound and orbital computed tomography were all used. Ophthalmopathy was told apart from stable hyperthyroidism by a 13 V-J model.

The rearrangement joins TRBV29-1 to TRBJ2-5; D may correspond to TRBD1 or TRBD2 (5 bases each). The receptor comes from a woman in her forties or fifties with Graves disease. The specimen comprised peripheral blood mononuclear cells (PBMCs), sampled at new diagnosis, from a patient treated with antithyroid drugs. For the CDR3, the DNA is TGCAGCGTTAAGAGGGGTTACGGGATCGAGTCCCAAGAGACCCAGTACTTC. Protein sequence: CSVKRGYGIESQETQYF.